Given below is one TCR beta chain in context. Only one count was recorded for this clonotype. Its binding antigen is unknown. No much larger clone is present one base from it, and per-base qualities are unavailable. One read alone is a weak basis. RNA was extracted with the RNeasy kit and about 0.5 to 1 ug was reverse transcribed using random hexamers. TCR beta CDR3 regions were amplified with the immunoSEQ multiplex PCR assay covering 54 Vbeta and 13 Jbeta segments. To correct PCR amplification bias, a synthetic template baseline was used for both primer optimization and computational correction. Per the original workflow: Reads were annotated to V, D and J genes per IMGT and analyzed with immunoSEQ Analyzer, keeping only productive sequences. Clonality was computed as one minus Shannon entropy normalized by log2 of the number of productive unique sequences. Public and private clones were assessed among the 100 most prevalent clones of each patient and control. A clone was defined as Susac-specific if it was absent from the healthy and MS cohorts, from over 1,000 published viral clones and from other ImmuneACCESS disease sequences. TCRdb took the public reads, trimmed them with fastp at Q25, ran MiXCR for clone calling and kept in-frame beta chains. Rows with a matching CDR3 protein are joined into one entry that keeps the most common DNA and genes. The V and J calls and clone size come from TCRdb's table, not from the authors' own analysis. Present in this sample are around 230,000 distinct CDR3 sequences, about 95% of which were seen just once. About 0.095% of the sample comes from the top ten.

These data come from a study of CD8 T cells in Susac syndrome (dated by TCRdb to about 2019). Describing the broader study: Among the Susac syndrome patients who were sequenced, clinically active disease was present in about six and clinical remission was observed in roughly eight. At the time of blood withdrawal, Susac syndrome patients were either therapy-naive, taking corticosteroids (with some also receiving IVIg), or on IVIg alone. Whether CD8+ T cell activation and differentiation in Susac syndrome was antigen driven was tested using repertoire sequencing.

Peripheral blood CD8+ and CD4+ T cells from healthy donors, Susac syndrome patients and multiple sclerosis patients were profiled by high-throughput TCR beta sequencing. The Susac syndrome patients fulfilled recently defined diagnostic criteria for either definite or probable disease. Bulk CD8+ and CD4+ T cells were purified by magnetic negative isolation, whereas CD8+ TEMRA cells were enriched by FACS. Blood was collected in EDTA tubes and processed within 24 hours, with PBMCs isolated through density gradient centrifugation. PBMCs destined for TCR sequencing were cryopreserved in liquid nitrogen and later thawed in a 37 °C water bath. The sorted or isolated CD4+, CD8+ and CD8+ TEMRA cells reached a purity of at least 90%. Paper-wide results and their limitations: In the CD4+ T cell repertoire of Susac syndrome patients, clonal expansion was not detected. The TCR sequencing and HLA analysis was acknowledged to have included a relatively small number of individuals.

The junction carries 4 bases between V and J, which are trimmed by 2 bases and 5 bases respectively. Inclusive of the bounding cysteine and phenylalanine, the CDR3 is 12 residues long. Just the 36-base CDR3 DNA is kept, in frame starting at base 1. From the germline V gene (reference sequence), CDR1 is LGHDT and CDR2 is YNNKEL. The specimen sequenced was CD4+ T cells from PBMCs. The TCR was taken from a human donor with Susac syndrome. The chain links TRBV3-1 with TRBJ2-1, with the identity of the D gene unclear. The DNA sequence follows: TGTGCCAGCAGCCAAACAAACAATGAGCAGTTCTTC. It encodes CASSQTNNEQFF.